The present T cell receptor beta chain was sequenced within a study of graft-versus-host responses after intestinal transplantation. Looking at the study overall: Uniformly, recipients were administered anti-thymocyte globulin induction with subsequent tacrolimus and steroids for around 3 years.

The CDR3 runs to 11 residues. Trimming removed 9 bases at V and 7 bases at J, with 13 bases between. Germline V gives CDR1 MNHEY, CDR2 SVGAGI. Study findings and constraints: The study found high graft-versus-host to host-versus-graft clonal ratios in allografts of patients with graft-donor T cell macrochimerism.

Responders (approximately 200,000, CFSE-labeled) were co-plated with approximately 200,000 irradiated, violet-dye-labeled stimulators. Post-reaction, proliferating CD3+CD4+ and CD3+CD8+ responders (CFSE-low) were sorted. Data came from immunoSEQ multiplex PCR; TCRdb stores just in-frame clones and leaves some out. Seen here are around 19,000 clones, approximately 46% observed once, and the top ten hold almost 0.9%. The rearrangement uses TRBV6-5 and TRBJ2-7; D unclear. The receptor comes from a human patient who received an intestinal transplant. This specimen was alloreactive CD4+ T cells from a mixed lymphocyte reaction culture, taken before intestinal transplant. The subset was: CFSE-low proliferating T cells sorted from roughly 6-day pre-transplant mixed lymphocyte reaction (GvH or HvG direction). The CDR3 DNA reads TGTGCCAGTTCGACTGTCGGGGAGCAGTACTTC. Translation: CASSTVGEQYF.